A selection of T cell receptor beta chains follows, all from one sample in a study of human T cells and chemical hapten exposure. TCRdb reprocessed the RACE reads via MiXCR and lists one record per CDR3 protein. The sample includes about 120,000 distinct CDR3 sequences, about an eighth of them seen just once. This specimen consisted of whole blood, obtained in connection with sensitization to the hapten diphenylcyclopropenone (DPC). The receptors were sampled from a woman aged 45-65 years with alopecia areata. Some clones in this sample may be carry-over from other donors' samples. The CDR3 runs from the conserved cysteine through the conserved F or W. A D gene is named only where the DNA matches it firmly. The size entry is marked missing in some rows and otherwise reads once, few, many or a size class.

CDR3,DNA,length,V,D,size,J
CASRDGFPPYEQYF,TGTGCCAGCCGAGACGGATTCCCTCCCTACGAGCAGTACTTC,14,TRBV28,-,few,TRBJ2-7
CASSHYATNEKLFF,TGTGCCAGCAGCCATTATGCAACTAATGAAAAACTGTTTTTT,14,TRBV28,-,few,TRBJ1-4
CASSPASGANVLTF,TGCGCCAGCAGCCCCGCTTCTGGGGCCAACGTCCTGACTTTC,14,TRBV5-1,-,-,TRBJ2-6
CASSFSLIYGYTF,TGTGCCAGCAGTTTCAGTCTTATTTATGGCTACACCTTC,13,TRBV28,-,many,TRBJ1-2
CASSSQSPGREQFF,TGTGCCAGCAGCTCCCAATCCCCCGGAAGGGAGCAGTTCTTC,14,TRBV6-6,-,many,TRBJ2-1
CASSLTGRNYGYTF,TGTGCCAGCAGCCTAACAGGGAGGAACTATGGCTACACCTTC,14,TRBV6-5,-,-,TRBJ1-2
CSVTSPEIYEQYF,TGCAGCGTCACGTCCCCAGAGATCTACGAGCAGTACTTC,13,TRBV29-1,-,few,TRBJ2-7
CASSSTSEGMYGYTF,TGTGCCAGCAGCTCTACTTCTGAGGGGATGTATGGCTACACCTTC,15,TRBV7-6,-,few,TRBJ1-2
CASSRWKTNEKLFF,TGTGCCAGCTCTAGGTGGAAAACTAATGAAAAACTGTTTTTT,14,TRBV6-5,-,many,TRBJ1-4
CASSPTTSGDTQYF,TGTGCCAGCAGCCCCACGACATCGGGAGATACGCAGTATTTT,14,TRBV6-1,-,few,TRBJ2-3
CASSLTGRATDTQYF,TGTGCCAGCAGCTTAACGGGGCGGGCCACAGATACGCAGTATTTT,15,TRBV7-9,-,few,TRBJ2-3
CASPPDRGRRLDTQYF,TGTGCCAGTCCCCCCGACAGGGGGCGAAGGTTAGATACGCAGTATTTT,16,TRBV19,TRBD1,many,TRBJ2-3
CSVVFGAGELFF,TGCAGCGTTGTATTTGGAGCCGGGGAGCTGTTTTTT,12,TRBV29-1,-,many,TRBJ2-2
CASSSRGGANVLTF,TGTGCCAGCAGCTCCCGTGGAGGGGCCAACGTCCTGACTTTC,14,TRBV3-1,-,few,TRBJ2-6
CASRTTGLSGNTIYF,TGTGCCAGCAGAACGACAGGACTCTCTGGAAACACCATATATTTT,15,TRBV6-2/TRBV6-3,-,many,TRBJ1-3
CSVVPEANEKLFF,TGCAGCGTTGTGCCGGAGGCTAATGAAAAACTGTTTTTT,13,TRBV29-1,-,-,TRBJ1-4
CASSPTGLDQETQYF,TGTGCCAGCAGTCCTACAGGGCTAGATCAAGAGACCCAGTACTTC,15,TRBV6-2/TRBV6-3,-,many,TRBJ2-5
CASSLALQAIYGYTF,TGTGCCAGCAGCTTAGCGCTACAGGCAATCTATGGCTACACCTTC,15,TRBV7-2,-,many,TRBJ1-2
CASSPLPGVSAEQFF,TGTGCCAGCAGCCCTCTGCCCGGGGTATCGGCTGAGCAGTTCTTC,15,TRBV3-1,-,-,TRBJ2-1
CASSPLEECCGYTF,TGTGCCAGCTCACCACTCGAGGAGTGTTGTGGCTACACCTTC,14,TRBV18,-,many,TRBJ1-2
CASSPEVRGWEGYTF,TGTGCCAGCAGTCCCGAGGTGAGGGGTTGGGAAGGCTACACCTTC,15,TRBV28,-,-,TRBJ1-2
CASSSTTSPLHF,TGTGCCAGCAGCTCAACAACCTCACCCCTCCACTTT,12,TRBV7-9,-,many,TRBJ1-6
CASSQDVAPGANVLTF,TGCGCCAGCAGCCAAGATGTGGCCCCTGGGGCCAACGTCCTGACTTTC,16,TRBV4-3,-,few,TRBJ2-6
CASSLQDRVNEKLFF,TGCGCCAGCAGCTTGCAAGACAGGGTAAATGAAAAACTGTTTTTT,15,TRBV5-1,TRBD1,many,TRBJ1-4
CASSREYRYGYTF,TGTGCCAGCAGCCGTGAGTACCGGTATGGCTACACCTTC,13,TRBV9,-,few,TRBJ1-2